This TCR beta chain was sequenced for a study of a mutant IDH1 vaccine in newly diagnosed glioma. About the study: Vaccination started 4-6 weeks after radiotherapy alone, or with temozolomide cycles. Receipt of radiotherapy, temozolomide, or both preceded the study, and most received both. The V12 visit happened in week 35, and the V13 visit happened in week 47. General study results and limits: No link was apparently found between pseudoprogression and changes in top peripheral T cell clonotypes.

TCRdb keeps only in-frame clones here, not all; method: immunoSEQ multiplex PCR. The top ten hold 3.2% of the sample, which has about 56,000 clones, over 80% seen once. Time point in this sample: week 47, end of study. It was 300 ug of mutant IDH1 20-mer peptide that made up each vaccine dose, given with topical imiquimod. V shed 6 bases and J 3 bases; nucleotides not matched to a gene: 8. The CDR3 runs to 15 residues. Germline V gene sequence: CDR1 SGHTA, CDR2 FQGNSA. Worth noting for this clone: Its specificity is unknown.

V gene TRBV7-2 combines with J gene TRBJ1-5; 7 bases line up with TRBD1. The sequence came from a woman between 45 and 60 years old with glioma. The starting material was PBMCs, obtained from a glioma patient whose treatment included an IDH1 peptide vaccine. The CDR3 sequence is CASSLKQGFNQPQHF. For the CDR3, the DNA is TGTGCCAGCAGTCTCAAACAGGGGTTCAATCAGCCCCAGCATTTT.